This TCR beta chain was identified in a study of cytomegalovirus exposure and HLA in healthy donors. General study points: In a later analysis, across HLA loci, associated TCR counts were highest for DRB1, lowest for HLA-C. There were several of the most significant clusters that appeared linked to common viral pathogens in a later analysis. In a later analysis, HLA-associated TCR beta chains were more clonally expanded than equally common others.

13 Jbeta primers and 60 Vbeta primers were used for the PCR. Some clones are missing from TCRdb's copy, which holds only in-frame ones; the method was immunoSEQ multiplex PCR. There are around 260,000 clones in the sample; approximately 80% occur only once, and over 0.3% lies in the top ten. This clone was observed once. Its antigen is currently unknown. In germline, CDR1 is SGHRS, CDR2 YFSETQ. V was shortened by 3 bases and J by 12 bases, with 13 bases between the two germline ends. The CDR3 runs 12 residues. This TCR came from a girl aged 2-10 years in good health and CMV-seronegative. The sequenced material came from PBMCs. The chain links TRBV5-1 to TRBJ2-1, with D possibly matching TRBD2 (5 bases). The CDR3 DNA reads TGCGCCAGCAGCTCCCGGGGTCTACGGCAGTTCTTC. Translation gives CASSSRGLRQFF. Variable domain in full (rest from reference TRBV5-1 and TRBJ2-1): KAGVTQTPRYLIKTRGQQVTLSCSPISGHRSVSWYQQTPGQGLQFLFEYFSETQRNKGNFPGRFSGRQFSNSRSEMNVSTLELGDSALYLCASSSRGLRQFFGPGTRLTVL.